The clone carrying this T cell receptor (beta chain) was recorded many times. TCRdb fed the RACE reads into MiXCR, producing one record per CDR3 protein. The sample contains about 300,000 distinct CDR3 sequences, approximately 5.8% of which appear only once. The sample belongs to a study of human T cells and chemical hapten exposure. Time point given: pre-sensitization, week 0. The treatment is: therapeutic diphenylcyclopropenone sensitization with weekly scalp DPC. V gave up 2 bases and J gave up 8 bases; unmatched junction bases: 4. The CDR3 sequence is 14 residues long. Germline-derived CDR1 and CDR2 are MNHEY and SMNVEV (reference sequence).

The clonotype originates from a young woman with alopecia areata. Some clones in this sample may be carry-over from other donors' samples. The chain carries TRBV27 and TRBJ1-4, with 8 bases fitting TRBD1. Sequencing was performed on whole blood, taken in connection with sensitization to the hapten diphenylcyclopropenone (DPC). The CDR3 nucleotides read TGTGCCAGCAGTTTAAGGACAGGGTCGGAAAAACTGTTTTTT. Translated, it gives CASSLRTGSEKLFF. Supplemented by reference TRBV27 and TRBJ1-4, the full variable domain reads EAQVTQNPRYLITVTGKKLTVTCSQNMNHEYMSWYRQDPGLGLRQIYYSMNVEVTDKGDVPEGYKVSRKEKRNFPLILESPSPNQTSLYFCASSLRTGSEKLFFGSGTQLSVL.